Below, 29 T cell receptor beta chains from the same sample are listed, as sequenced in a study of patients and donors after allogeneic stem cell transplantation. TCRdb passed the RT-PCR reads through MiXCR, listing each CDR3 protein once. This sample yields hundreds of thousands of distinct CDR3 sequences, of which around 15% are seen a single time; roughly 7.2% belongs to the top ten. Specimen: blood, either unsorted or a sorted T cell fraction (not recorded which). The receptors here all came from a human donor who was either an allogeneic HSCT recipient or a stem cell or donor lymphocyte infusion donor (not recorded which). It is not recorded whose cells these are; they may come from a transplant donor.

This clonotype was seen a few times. The CDR3 reads CASRDINEQFF. The CDR3 region has the DNA TGTGCCAGCAGGGATATAAATGAGCAGTTCTTC. This chain connects TRBV7-9 to TRBJ2-1; D call uncertain. V was clipped by 6 bases and J by 7 bases, with 7 bases between them. Germline V gives CDR1 SEHNR, CDR2 FQNEAQ (reference sequence). The CDR3 length is 11 residues.

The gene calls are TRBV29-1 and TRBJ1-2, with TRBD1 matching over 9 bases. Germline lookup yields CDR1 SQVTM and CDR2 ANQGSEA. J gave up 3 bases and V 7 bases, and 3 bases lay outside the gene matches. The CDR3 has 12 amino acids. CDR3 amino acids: CSARTGDYGYTF. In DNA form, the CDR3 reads TGCAGCGCACGGACAGGGGACTATGGCTACACCTTC.

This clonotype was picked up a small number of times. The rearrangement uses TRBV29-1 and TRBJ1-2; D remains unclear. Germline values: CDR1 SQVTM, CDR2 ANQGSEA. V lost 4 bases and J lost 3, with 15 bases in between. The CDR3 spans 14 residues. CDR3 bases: TGCAGCGTTGCGGGGTCGGGAGATGACTATGGCTACACCTTC. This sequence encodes CSVAGSGDDYGYTF.

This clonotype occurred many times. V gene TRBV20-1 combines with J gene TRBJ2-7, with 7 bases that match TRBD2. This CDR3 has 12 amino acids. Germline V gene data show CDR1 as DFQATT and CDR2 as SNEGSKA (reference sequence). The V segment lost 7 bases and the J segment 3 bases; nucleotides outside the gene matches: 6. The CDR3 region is CSGGGAGYEQYF. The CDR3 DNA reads TGCAGTGGGGGGGGAGCCGGCTACGAGCAGTACTTC.

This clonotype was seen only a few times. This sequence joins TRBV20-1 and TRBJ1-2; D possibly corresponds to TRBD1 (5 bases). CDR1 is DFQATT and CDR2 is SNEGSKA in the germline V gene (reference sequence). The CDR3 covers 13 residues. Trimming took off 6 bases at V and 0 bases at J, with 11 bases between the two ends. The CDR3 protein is CSASGAANYGYTF. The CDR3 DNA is TGCAGTGCAAGCGGGGCCGCTAACTATGGCTACACCTTC.

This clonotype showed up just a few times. CDR3 sequence reads: CASTPRGRLSTDTQYF. DNA for the CDR3: TGTGCCAGCACCCCTAGAGGCAGGCTTAGCACAGATACGCAGTATTTT. The chain has TRBV7-9 and TRBJ2-3, with D hard to call. Trimming cost V 7 bases and J 0 bases, with 17 bases left between them. The germline V gene encodes CDR1 SEHNR and CDR2 FQNEAQ (reference sequence). The CDR3 is 16 amino acids.

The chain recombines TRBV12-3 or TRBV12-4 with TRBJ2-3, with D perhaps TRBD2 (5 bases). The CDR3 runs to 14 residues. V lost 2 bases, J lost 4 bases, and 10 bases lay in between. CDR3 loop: CASSLLWGADTQYF. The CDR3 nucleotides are TGTGCCAGCAGTTTACTCTGGGGAGCAGATACGCAGTATTTT.

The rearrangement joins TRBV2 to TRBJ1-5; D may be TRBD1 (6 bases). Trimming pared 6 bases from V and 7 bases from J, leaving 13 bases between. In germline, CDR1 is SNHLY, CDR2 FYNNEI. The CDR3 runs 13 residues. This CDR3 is CASRSRGGQPQHF. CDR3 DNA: TGTGCCAGCAGGTCCAGGGGAGGGCAGCCCCAGCATTTT.

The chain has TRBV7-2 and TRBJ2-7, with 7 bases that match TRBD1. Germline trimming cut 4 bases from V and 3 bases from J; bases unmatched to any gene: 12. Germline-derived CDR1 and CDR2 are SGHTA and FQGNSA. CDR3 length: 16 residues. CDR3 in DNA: TGTGCCAGCAGCTCCTCACTAAAGGGACAGAACTACGAGCAGTACTTC. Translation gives CASSSSLKGQNYEQYF.

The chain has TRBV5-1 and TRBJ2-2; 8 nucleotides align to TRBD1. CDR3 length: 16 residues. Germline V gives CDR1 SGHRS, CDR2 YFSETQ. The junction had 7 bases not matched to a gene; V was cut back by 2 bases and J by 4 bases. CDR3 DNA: TGCGCCAGCAGCTTAATTGGGACAGGCCTCACCGGGGAGCTGTTTTTT. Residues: CASSLIGTGLTGELFF.

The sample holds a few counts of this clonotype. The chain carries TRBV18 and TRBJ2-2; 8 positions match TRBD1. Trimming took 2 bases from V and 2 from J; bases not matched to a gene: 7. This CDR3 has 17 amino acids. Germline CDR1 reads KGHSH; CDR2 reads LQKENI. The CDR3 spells CASSPMRTGPNTGELFF. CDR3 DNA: TGTGCCAGCTCACCAATGCGGACAGGGCCCAACACCGGGGAGCTGTTTTTT.

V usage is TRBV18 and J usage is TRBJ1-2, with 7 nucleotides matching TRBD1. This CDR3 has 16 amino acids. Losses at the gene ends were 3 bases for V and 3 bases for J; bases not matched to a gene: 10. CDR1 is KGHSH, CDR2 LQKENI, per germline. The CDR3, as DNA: TGTGCCAGCTCACCGGGGAGGACAGGACTAGACTATGGCTACACCTTC. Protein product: CASSPGRTGLDYGYTF. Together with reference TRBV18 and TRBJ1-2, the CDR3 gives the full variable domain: NAGVMQNPRHLVRRRGQEARLRCSPMKGHSHVYWYRQLPEEGLKFMVYLQKENIIDESGMPKERFSAEFPKEGPSILRIQQVVRGDSAAYFCASSPGRTGLDYGYTFGSGTRLTVV.

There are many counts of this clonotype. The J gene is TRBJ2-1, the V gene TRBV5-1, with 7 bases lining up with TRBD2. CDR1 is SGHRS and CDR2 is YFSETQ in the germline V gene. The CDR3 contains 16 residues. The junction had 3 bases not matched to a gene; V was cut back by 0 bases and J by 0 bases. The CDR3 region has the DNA TGCGCCAGCAGCTTGGGACTAGCCCACTCCTACAATGAGCAGTTCTTC. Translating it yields CASSLGLAHSYNEQFF.

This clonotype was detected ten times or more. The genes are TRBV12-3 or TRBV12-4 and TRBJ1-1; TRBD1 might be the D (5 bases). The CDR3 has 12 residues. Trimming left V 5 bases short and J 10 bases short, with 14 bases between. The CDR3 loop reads CASSKAQRGAFF. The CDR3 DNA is TGTGCCAGCAGTAAGGCGCAGAGGGGAGCTTTCTTT.

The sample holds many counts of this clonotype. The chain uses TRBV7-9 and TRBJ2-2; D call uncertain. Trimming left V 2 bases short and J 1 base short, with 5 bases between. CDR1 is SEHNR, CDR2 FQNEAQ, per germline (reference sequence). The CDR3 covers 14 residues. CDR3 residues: CASSLNGNTGELFF. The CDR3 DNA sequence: TGTGCCAGCAGCTTAAACGGGAACACCGGGGAGCTGTTTTTT.

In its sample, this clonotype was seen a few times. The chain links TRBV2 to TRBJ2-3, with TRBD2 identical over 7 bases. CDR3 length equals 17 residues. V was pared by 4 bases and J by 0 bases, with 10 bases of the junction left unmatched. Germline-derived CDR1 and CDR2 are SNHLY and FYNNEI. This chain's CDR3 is CASSVPSGASSTDTQYF. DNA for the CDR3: TGTGCCAGCAGTGTGCCTAGCGGAGCCTCTAGCACAGATACGCAGTATTTT.

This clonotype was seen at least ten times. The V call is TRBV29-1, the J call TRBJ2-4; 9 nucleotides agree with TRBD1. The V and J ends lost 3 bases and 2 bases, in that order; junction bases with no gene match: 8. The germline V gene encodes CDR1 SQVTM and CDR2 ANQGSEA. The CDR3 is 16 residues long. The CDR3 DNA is TGCAGCGTTGAGGAGGGACAGGGAACGTCCAAAAACATTCAGTACTTC. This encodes CSVEEGQGTSKNIQYF.

The chain's CDR3 is CASSPVSTGSYEQYF. The CDR3 DNA reads TGTGCCAGCAGTCCCGTCTCGACAGGTTCCTACGAGCAGTACTTC. This sequence joins TRBV6-1 and TRBJ2-7; perhaps TRBD1 as D (6 bases). V lost 5 bases and J 1 base, leaving 15 bases between the germline ends. Germline CDR1 is MNHNS and CDR2 is SASEGT. The CDR3 extends over 15 amino acids.

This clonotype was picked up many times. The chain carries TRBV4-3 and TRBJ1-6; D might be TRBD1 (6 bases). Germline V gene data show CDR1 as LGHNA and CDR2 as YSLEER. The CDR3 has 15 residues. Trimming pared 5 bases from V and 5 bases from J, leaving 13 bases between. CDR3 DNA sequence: TGCGCCAGCAGCTATACAGGGAGCCATAATTCACCCCTCCACTTT. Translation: CASSYTGSHNSPLHF.

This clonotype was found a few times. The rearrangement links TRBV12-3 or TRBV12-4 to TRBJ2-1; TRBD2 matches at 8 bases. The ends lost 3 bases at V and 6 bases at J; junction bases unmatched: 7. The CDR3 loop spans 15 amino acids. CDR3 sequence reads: CASSFGTRSGNEQFF. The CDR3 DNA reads TGTGCCAGCAGTTTTGGGACTAGATCGGGCAATGAGCAGTTCTTC.

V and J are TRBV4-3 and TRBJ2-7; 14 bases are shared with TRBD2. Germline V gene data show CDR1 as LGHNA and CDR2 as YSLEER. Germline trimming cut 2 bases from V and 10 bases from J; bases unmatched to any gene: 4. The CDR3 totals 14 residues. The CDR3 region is CASSQRTSGGIQYF. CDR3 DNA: TGCGCCAGCAGCCAACGGACTAGCGGGGGGATCCAGTACTTC.

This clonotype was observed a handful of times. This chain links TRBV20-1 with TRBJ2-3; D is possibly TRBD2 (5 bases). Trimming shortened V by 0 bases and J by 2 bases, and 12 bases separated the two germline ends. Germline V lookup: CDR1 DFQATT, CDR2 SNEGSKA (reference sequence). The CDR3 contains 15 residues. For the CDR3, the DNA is TGCAGTGCTAGAGATCACGAGGGAACCACAGATACGCAGTATTTT. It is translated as CSARDHEGTTDTQYF.

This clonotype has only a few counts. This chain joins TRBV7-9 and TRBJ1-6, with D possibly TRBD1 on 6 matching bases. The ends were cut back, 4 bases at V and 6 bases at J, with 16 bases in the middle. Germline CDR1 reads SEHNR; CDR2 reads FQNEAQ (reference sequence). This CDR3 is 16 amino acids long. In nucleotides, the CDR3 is TGTGCCAGCAGCTCCCGCGGGCCCAGGGGTAATTCACCCCTCCACTTT. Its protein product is CASSSRGPRGNSPLHF.

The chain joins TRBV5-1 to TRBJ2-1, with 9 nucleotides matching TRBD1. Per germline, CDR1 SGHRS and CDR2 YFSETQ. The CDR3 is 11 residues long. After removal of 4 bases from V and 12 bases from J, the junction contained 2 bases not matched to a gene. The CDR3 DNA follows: TGCGCCAGCAGCCTGGGACAGGGGCAGTTCTTC. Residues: CASSLGQGQFF. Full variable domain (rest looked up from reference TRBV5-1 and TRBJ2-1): KAGVTQTPRYLIKTRGQQVTLSCSPISGHRSVSWYQQTPGQGLQFLFEYFSETQRNKGNFPGRFSGRQFSNSRSEMNVSTLELGDSALYLCASSLGQGQFFGPGTRLTVL.

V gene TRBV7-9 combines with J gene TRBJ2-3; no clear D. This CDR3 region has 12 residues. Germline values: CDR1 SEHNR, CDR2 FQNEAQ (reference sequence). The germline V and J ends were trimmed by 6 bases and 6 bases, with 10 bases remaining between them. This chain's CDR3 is CASRDDRDTQYF. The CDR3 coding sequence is TGTGCCAGCAGGGATGATCGGGATACGCAGTATTTT.

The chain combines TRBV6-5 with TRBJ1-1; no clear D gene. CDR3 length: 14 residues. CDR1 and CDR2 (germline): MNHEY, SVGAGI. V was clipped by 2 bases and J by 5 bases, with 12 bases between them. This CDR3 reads CASSYVREGTEAFF. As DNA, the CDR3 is TGTGCCAGCAGTTACGTTCGGGAAGGGACTGAAGCTTTCTTT.

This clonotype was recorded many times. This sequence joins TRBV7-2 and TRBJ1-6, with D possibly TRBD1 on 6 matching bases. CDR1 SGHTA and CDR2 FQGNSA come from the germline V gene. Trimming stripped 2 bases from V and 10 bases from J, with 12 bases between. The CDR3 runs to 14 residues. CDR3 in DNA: TGTGCCAGCAGCTTACGCAGGGGAGGGTCACCCCTCCACTTT. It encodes CASSLRRGGSPLHF.

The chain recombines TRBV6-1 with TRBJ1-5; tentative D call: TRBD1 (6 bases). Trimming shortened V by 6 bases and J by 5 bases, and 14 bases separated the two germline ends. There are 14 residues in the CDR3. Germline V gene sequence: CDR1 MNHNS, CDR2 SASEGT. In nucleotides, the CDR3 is TGTGCCAGCAGGACTAGACAGGAGTATCAGCCCCAGCATTTT. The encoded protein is CASRTRQEYQPQHF.

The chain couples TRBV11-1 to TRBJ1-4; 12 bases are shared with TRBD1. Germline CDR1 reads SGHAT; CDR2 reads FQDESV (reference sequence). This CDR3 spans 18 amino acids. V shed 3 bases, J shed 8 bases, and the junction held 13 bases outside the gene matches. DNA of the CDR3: TGTGCCAGCAGCTTGAGAGGGGTACCCGGGACAGGGGGCGAAAAACTGTTTTTT. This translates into CASSLRGVPGTGGEKLFF. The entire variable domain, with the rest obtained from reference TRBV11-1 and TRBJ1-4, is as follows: EAEVAQSPRYKITEKSQAVAFWCDPISGHATLYWYRQILGQGPELLVQFQDESVVDDSQLPKDRFSAERLKGVDSTLKIQPAELGDSAMYLCASSLRGVPGTGGEKLFFGSGTQLSVL.